This T cell receptor beta chain was sequenced for a study of blood T cell repertoires in COVID-19 (dated by TCRdb to the early 2020s). About the full investigation: Samples from collaborators originated in the United States, Italy and Spain and spanned both the acute and convalescent phases of COVID-19. The prospective study material was composed of cDNA or gDNA derived from T cells, B-cell-depleted T cells, or PBMCs. Where available, HLA class I and class II types were taken from metadata supplied by the sample provider and were not determined by assay-based typing. The samples were drawn from two sources: the first 160 participants of the ongoing ImmuneRACE study, and 1,200 or so subjects contributed by 6 global collaborators. Subjects who had been exposed to COVID-19, were actively infected with it, or had recovered from it provided the deeply sampled blood TCRbeta repertoires that made up the dataset. A de-identified subject ID, COVID-19 status, age in years and sex were almost always included in the sample metadata. The repertoires were made available in a free public database intended to serve as a resource for research on the immune response to SARS-CoV-2.

On this clone itself: No cognate antigen has been identified for it. Within one base of it there is no much larger clone, and no base qualities were kept.

On the study overall, not on this receptor specifically: The amount of clinical and demographic metadata varied by source and participant and was provided uncurated.

The immunoSEQ Assay, a bias-controlled multiplex PCR, was used to amplify TCRbeta CDR3 regions from genomic DNA. The paper's processing steps were these. The number of nucleated cells in each sample was estimated from the amplification of reference gene primers within the assay. To quantify the absolute abundance of each unique TCRbeta CDR3 rearrangement, sequence reads were collapsed and filtered. For each sample, productive Simpson clonality was calculated as the square root of Simpson's diversity index over productive rearrangements. TCRdb's version of the immuneACCESS table is confined to in-frame rearrangements and falls short of the full clone set. An unresolved V gene accounts for under half of the shortfall where checked; the remainder is of unknown origin. V, J and clone size are those of that table, while D and trimming were read from the DNA. The sample table holds about 150,000 clones, of which 75% to 90% were seen once. 15% of the sample is in the top ten clones.

CDR1 and CDR2, looked up from the germline V gene, are SGHDT and YYEEEE. From cysteine to phenylalanine, the CDR3 is 13 amino acids long. Solely the CDR3 DNA is kept, with 39 bases framed from the first base. At the junction V is shortened by 3 bases and J by 7 bases, with 11 bases in between. Each collaborating institution followed its own protocols to collect whole blood in K2EDTA tubes. Collaborator samples were shipped for TCRbeta analysis as frozen whole blood, isolated PBMCs, or DNA extracted from either sample type. Recombination joined TRBV5-6 with TRBJ2-1; TRBD2 is a weak D gene call, 6 bases matching. The sequencing sample was made of peripheral blood. This sequence originates from a woman between 40 and 50 years old with acute or convalescent COVID-19. CDR3 protein: CASSSLATNEQFF. The nucleotide sequence reads TGTGCCAGCAGCTCACTAGCCACAAATGAGCAGTTCTTC.